This TCR beta chain came from a study of long-term antiretroviral therapy in people with HIV. Findings of the study overall: Diversity rose after ART but stayed below transplant donor controls.

Regarding this clone: Antigen: not known.

Researchers ran immunoSEQ v3.0 at survey level. Libraries were prepared by immunoSEQ multiplex PCR; TCRdb keeps only in-frame clonotypes and omits some of them. This table has roughly 28,000 clones, 80% appearing once. After removal of 0 bases from V and 0 bases from J, the junction contained 1 base not matched to a gene. Germline assignment: CDR1 SGHKS and CDR2 YYEKEE (reference sequence). This CDR3 region has 17 residues. Sequences were derived from unsorted PBMCs, sampled 0.3 years after starting antiretroviral therapy. The receptor comes from a man aged 40-49 years with HIV. The V gene is TRBV5-5, the J gene TRBJ2-7; 15 nucleotides align to TRBD2. CDR3 in DNA: TGTGCCAGCAGCTTGGGGACTAGCGGGAGGGGCTCCTACGAGCAGTACTTC. Residues: CASSLGTSGRGSYEQYF.